This T cell receptor beta chain was sequenced during a study of blood T cell repertoires in COVID-19. Repertoires were generated with immunoSEQ multiplex PCR, while TCRdb's copy carries only in-frame clones and drops some. The sample yields about 180,000 clones, approximately 80% seen once. Looked up from germline, CDR1 is MGHRA and CDR2 is YSYEKL. V was clipped by 4 bases and J by 3 bases; unmatched bases: 8. The CDR3 contains 16 residues. The chain carries TRBV4-1 and TRBJ2-2; TRBD1 matches at 7 bases. The receptor was isolated from a human donor in a cohort sampled during active COVID-19. Source material: peripheral blood. CDR3 sequence: CASSLQQGRDTGELFF. The CDR3 nucleotides are TGCGCCAGCAGCCTCCAACAGGGGCGGGACACCGGGGAGCTGTTTTTT.